This T cell receptor beta chain was sequenced in a study of T cell changes during pregnancy in multiple sclerosis. Assay used: immunoSEQ multiplex PCR; TCRdb lists only in-frame clones, some missing. The table has under 50,000 clones, about 94% seen once. Per the germline V gene, CDR1 is MGHRA and CDR2 is YSYEKL. CDR3 size: 17 residues. Trimming took 2 bases from V and 4 from J; bases not matched to a gene: 5. Sequencing was performed on CD8+ T cells from peripheral blood mononuclear cells, taken after pregnancy. This rearrangement joins TRBV4-1 to TRBJ2-2; 12 nucleotides match TRBD2. The receptor's source is a female donor with multiple sclerosis, enrolled in a pregnancy study. CDR3 coding DNA: TGCGCCAGCAGCCAAACTCTAGCGGGAGGGTCCACCGGGGAGCTGTTTTTT. Amino acid sequence: CASSQTLAGGSTGELFF.